This TCR beta chain was retrieved from a study of shared clonotypes between healthy human individuals. Background on the study: A donor's plate count was three for CD4 naive and three for CD4 memory; CD8 naive had two and CD8 memory one. Study results and caveats: Collection of samples was limited to blood; tissue repertoires likely differ.

About this clone itself: Its antigen is as yet unknown.

Sorted-subset replicate PCR reactions were performed with about 200 ng DNA, corresponding to 25,000 to 35,000 T cell genomes. The protocol was immunoSEQ multiplex PCR, while the TCRdb copy is restricted to in-frame clones and leaves out a portion. The sample comprises about 1.1 million clones, roughly 80% of which are singletons, and almost 0.9% rests with the top ten. Germline CDR1 ENHRY, CDR2 SYGVKD. The CDR3 length is 15 residues. V was trimmed by 2 bases and J by 4 bases, leaving 14 bases between them. This chain connects TRBV10-3 to TRBJ1-2; D possibly corresponds to TRBD1 (5 bases). This TCR was sampled from a man aged 18 to 35 in good health. Some clones in this sample may be carry-over from other donors' samples. Sequenced sample: memory CD4+ T cells from PBMCs. Indicated subset: CD45RA-negative fraction. Here the CDR3 DNA reads TGTGCCATCAGTGAGGGGGAGACGGGGGTCTATGGCTACACCTTC. Translation: CAISEGETGVYGYTF.